This TCR beta chain was observed in a study of T-cell reconstitution after alpha-beta-depleted transplantation in children. Trimming removed 0 bases from V and 4 bases from J, with 21 bases in between. The CDR3 is made up of 17 amino acids. Germline-derived CDR1 and CDR2 are SQVTM and ANQGSEA. The study, taken as a whole, reports: Recipient T cells and thymic progenitors that survived were the source of the high TCRbeta diversity seen at day 60 in some patients. Alpha-beta T cells present about two months after transplant were reported to originate from several hundred expanded graft clones. A year post-transplant, T-cell counts and diversity derived mostly from newly produced T cells.

The library targeted TCRbeta and was prepared with unique molecular identifiers. TCRdb independently ran MiXCR on the PCR reads; one entry per CDR3 protein. The sample shows around 45,000 distinct CDR3 sequences, roughly 52% of them seen only once. Note on this clonotype: What it binds is not known.

Sequencing was performed on peripheral blood, taken before TCRalphabeta/CD19-depleted stem cell transplant. This TCR was sampled from a boy under two years old with SCID, due to receive a stem cell transplant. This rearrangement joins TRBV29-1 to TRBJ1-2; a weak D match, TRBD1 (5 bases). In DNA form, the CDR3 reads TGCAGCGTTGAAGAGCCGGTGAAGACCGACAGTATCTATGGCTACACCTTC. This translates into CSVEEPVKTDSIYGYTF.